Below, one TCR beta chain is given with its context. Documented time point: newly diagnosed GD, antithyroid drugs for less than 3 months. Extracted RNA from PBMCs served as the source of the TCR library. Enrollment of patients was through an endocrinology department in Xi'an, China. Through Arm-PCR of CDR3 regions and iRepertoire HTBI primers, TCR beta libraries were built. TCRdb redid the calling of the multiplex PCR reads with MiXCR, one entry per CDR3 protein. The sample has hundreds of thousands of distinct CDR3 sequences, approximately 15% seen once. This sample was taken from a study of regulatory T cells in long-lasting Graves disease. V lost 3 bases, J lost 6 bases, and 8 bases lay in between. Germline CDR1 LNHDA, CDR2 SQIVND (reference sequence). The CDR3 contains 12 residues. The same specimen was also included in a second study, on T cells in Graves' hyperthyroidism and ophthalmopathy.

The sample in question was peripheral blood mononuclear cells (PBMCs), obtained at new diagnosis, from a patient treated with antithyroid drugs. The receptor was derived from a woman aged 40 to 50 with Graves disease. V and J are TRBV19 and TRBJ1-1; no clear D. The CDR3 is CASSISTPEAFF. CDR3 nucleotides: TGTGCCAGTAGTATTTCAACGCCTGAAGCTTTCTTT.